This TCR beta chain originates from a study of metastatic and nonmetastatic thyroid tumors. Study details: Repertoire data that came from the blood and tumor or nodule tissue of malignant and benign thyroid patients were compared.

Nobody among the patients had been given any treatment before thyroid surgery. This clone was counted between two and nine times. Its antigen is undetermined. With MiXCR, TCRdb called clones anew from the PCR reads. The sample holds 30,000 to 45,000 clones; more than 25% are singletons and the top ten take roughly a tenth. The germline V gene encodes CDR1 SGDLS and CDR2 YYNGEE. Trimming cost V 0 bases and J 5 bases; bases outside gene matches: 8. The CDR3 length is 17 residues. Regarding the study as a whole: Benign nodules were reported to have significantly lower TCR beta diversity than malignant thyroid tumors, in blood and tumor.

Sequencing input: blood. V and J are TRBV9 and TRBJ2-2; 9 bases agree with TRBD1. The sequence derives from a male donor with papillary thyroid cancer or a benign thyroid nodule (not recorded which). Some clones in this sample may be carry-over from other donors' samples. The CDR3 spells CASSVAPGQGETGELFF. DNA for the CDR3: TGTGCCAGCAGCGTAGCCCCGGGACAGGGAGAGACCGGGGAGCTGTTTTTT.